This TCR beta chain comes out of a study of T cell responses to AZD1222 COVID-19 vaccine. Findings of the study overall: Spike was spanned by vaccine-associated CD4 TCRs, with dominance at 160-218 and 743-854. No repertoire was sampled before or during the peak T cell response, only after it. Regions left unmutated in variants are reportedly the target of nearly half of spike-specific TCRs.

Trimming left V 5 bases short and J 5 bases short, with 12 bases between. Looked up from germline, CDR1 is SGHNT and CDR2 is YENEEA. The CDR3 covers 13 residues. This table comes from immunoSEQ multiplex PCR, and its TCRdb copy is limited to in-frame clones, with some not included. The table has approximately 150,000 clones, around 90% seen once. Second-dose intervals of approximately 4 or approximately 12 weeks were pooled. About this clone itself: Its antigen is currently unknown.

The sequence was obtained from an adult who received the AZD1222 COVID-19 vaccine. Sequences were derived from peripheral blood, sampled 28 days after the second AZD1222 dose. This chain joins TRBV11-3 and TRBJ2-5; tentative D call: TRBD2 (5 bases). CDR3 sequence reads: CASSRRGSETQYF. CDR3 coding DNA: TGTGCCAGCAGCCGCCGCGGGTCGGAGACCCAGTACTTC.